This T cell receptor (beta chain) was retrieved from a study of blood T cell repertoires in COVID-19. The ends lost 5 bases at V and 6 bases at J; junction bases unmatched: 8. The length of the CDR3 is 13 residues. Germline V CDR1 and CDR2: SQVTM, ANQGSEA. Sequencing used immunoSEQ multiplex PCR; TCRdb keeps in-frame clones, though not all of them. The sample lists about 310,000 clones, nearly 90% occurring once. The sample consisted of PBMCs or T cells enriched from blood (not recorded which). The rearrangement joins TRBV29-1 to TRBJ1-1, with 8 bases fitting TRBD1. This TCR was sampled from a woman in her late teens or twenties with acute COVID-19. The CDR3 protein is CSVKQGGTSEAFF. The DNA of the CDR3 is TGCAGCGTTAAACAGGGGGGCACTTCTGAAGCTTTCTTT.